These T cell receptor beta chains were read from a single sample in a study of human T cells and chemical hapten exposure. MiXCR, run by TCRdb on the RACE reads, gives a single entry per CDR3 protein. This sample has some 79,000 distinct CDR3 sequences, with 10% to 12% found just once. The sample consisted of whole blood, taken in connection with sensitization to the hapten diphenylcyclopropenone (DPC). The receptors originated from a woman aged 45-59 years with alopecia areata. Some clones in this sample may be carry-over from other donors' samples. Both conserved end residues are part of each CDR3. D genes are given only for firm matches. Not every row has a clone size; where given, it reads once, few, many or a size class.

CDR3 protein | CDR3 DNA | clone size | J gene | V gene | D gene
CVSSLGQNWRNQPQHF | TGTGTCAGCAGCCTGGGACAGAACTGGCGCAATCAGCCCCAGCATTTT | NA | TRBJ1-5 | TRBV7-2 | TRBD1
CASSQGRQLLNYEQFF | TGTGCCAGCAGCCAAGGGCGACAATTACTAAACTATGAGCAGTTCTTC | many | TRBJ2-1 | TRBV11-2 | NA
CASSIQDRAETQYF | TGTGCCAGTAGTATTCAAGACAGGGCAGAGACCCAGTACTTC | NA | TRBJ2-5 | TRBV19 | TRBD1
CASSLGQGVTNTEAFF | TGTGCCAGCAGCTTAGGACAGGGGGTTACGAACACTGAAGCTTTCTTT | few | TRBJ1-1 | TRBV7-2 | TRBD1
CASSPSLGLVVYEQYF | TGTGCCAGCAGTCCCTCCCTAGGACTAGTAGTATACGAGCAGTACTTC | many | TRBJ2-7 | TRBV28 | TRBD2
CASSLTQPGSSGANVLTF | TGTGCCAGCAGTTTAACCCAACCCGGCAGCTCTGGGGCCAACGTCCTGACTTTC | few | TRBJ2-6 | TRBV28 | NA
CSVVLLARRTSGTDTQYF | TGCAGCGTTGTTTTACTAGCGAGAAGAACGTCCGGCACAGATACGCAGTATTTT | NA | TRBJ2-3 | TRBV29-1 | TRBD2
CASSIRLAGANEQFF | TGTGCCAGTAGTATTCGGCTAGCGGGAGCCAATGAGCAGTTCTTC | many | TRBJ2-1 | TRBV19 | TRBD2
CASSKSPGRPNFVLHF | TGTGCCAGCAGCAAATCCCCGGGACGGCCTAATTTTGTCCTCCACTTT | few | TRBJ1-6 | TRBV21-1 | NA
CASSALYNNEQFF | TGCGCCAGCAGCGCACTATATAACAATGAGCAGTTCTTC | few | TRBJ2-1 | TRBV5-1 | NA
CASSLLGGSNQPQHF | TGTGCCAGCAGTTTATTAGGCGGGAGCAATCAGCCCCAGCATTTT | many | TRBJ1-5 | TRBV27 | NA
CASSRRSGGNEQFF | TGTGCCAGCAGTCGCAGGTCGGGTGGGAATGAGCAGTTCTTC | NA | TRBJ2-1 | TRBV12-3/TRBV12-4 | NA
CASSSDILVSTDTQYF | TGCGCCAGCAGCTCGGACATACTTGTTAGCACAGATACGCAGTATTTT | many | TRBJ2-3 | TRBV5-1 | NA
CASSLEWGKETQYF | TGTGCCAGCAGCTTAGAATGGGGTAAAGAGACCCAGTACTTC | NA | TRBJ2-5 | TRBV7-2 | NA
CASSQGGGSETQYF | TGTGCCAGCTCACAGGGCGGAGGGTCGGAGACCCAGTACTTC | many | TRBJ2-5 | TRBV18 | NA
CASSQEGSLSYEQYF | TGCGCCAGCAGCCAAGAGGGGTCACTTTCCTACGAGCAGTACTTC | NA | TRBJ2-7 | TRBV4-1 | NA
CASSPLGAGGSETQYF | TGTGCCAGCAGCCCTCTGGGAGCGGGAGGCTCAGAGACCCAGTACTTC | NA | TRBJ2-5 | TRBV12-3/TRBV12-4 | TRBD2
CASSSWMTSEQYF | TGTGCCAGCTCCTCCTGGATGACGAGCGAGCAGTACTTC | many | TRBJ2-7 | TRBV6-2/TRBV6-3 | NA
CASSPGQGNTGELFF | TGTGCCAGCAGCCCGGGACAGGGAAACACCGGGGAGCTGTTTTTT | NA | TRBJ2-2 | TRBV7-3 | TRBD1
CASSPSDGKTYSNQPQHF | TGTGCCAGTAGTCCCTCGGACGGGAAAACGTATAGCAATCAGCCCCAGCATTTT | many | TRBJ1-5 | TRBV19 | NA
CVSSVVPLGNEQFF | TGTGTCAGCAGCGTAGTTCCACTGGGGAATGAGCAGTTCTTC | few | TRBJ2-1 | TRBV9 | NA
CSARDQGLNTEAFF | TGCAGTGCTAGAGATCAAGGTTTGAACACTGAAGCTTTCTTT | few | TRBJ1-1 | TRBV20-1 | NA